Each of the 4 T cell receptor beta chains below was sequenced from the same sample in a study of blood T cell repertoires in COVID-19. This table comes from immunoSEQ multiplex PCR, and its TCRdb copy is limited to in-frame clones, with some not included. The table includes roughly 34,000 clones, nearly 90% detected once. What was sequenced was peripheral blood. Receptor source: a man aged 55 to 70 with active COVID-19.

In DNA, the CDR3 is TGTGCCAGCAGCGTAAGCCTCGCTAGCACAGATACGCAGTATTTT. Translated, it gives CASSVSLASTDTQYF. This chain connects TRBV9 to TRBJ2-3; D ambiguous. The CDR3 extends over 15 amino acids. V lost 1 base, J lost 0 bases, and 9 bases lay in between. Germline CDR1 and CDR2: SGDLS and YYNGEE. Complete variable domain (other parts from reference TRBV9 and TRBJ2-3): DSGVTQTPKHLITATGQRVTLRCSPRSGDLSVYWYQQSLDQGLQFLIQYYNGEERAKGNILERFSAQQFPDLHSELNLSSLELGDSALYFCASSVSLASTDTQYFGPGTRLTVL.

V usage is TRBV6-2 or TRBV6-3 and J usage is TRBJ2-5; TRBD1 matches 8 bases. Losses at the gene ends were 1 base for V and 5 bases for J; bases not matched to a gene: 12. This CDR3 region has 17 residues. Looked up from germline, CDR1 is MNHEY and CDR2 is SVGEGT. The CDR3 DNA sequence: TGTGCCAGCAGTTACTTATCCAGACAGGGGAGGATGGAGACCCAGTACTTC. Protein product: CASSYLSRQGRMETQYF.

This clone was detected a few times. The gene calls are TRBV7-9 and TRBJ1-5, with a possible D match to TRBD1 (5 bases). The CDR3 totals 13 residues. V lost 3 bases and J 6 bases, leaving 9 bases between the germline ends. Germline values: CDR1 SEHNR, CDR2 FQNEAQ (reference sequence). The CDR3 DNA sequence: TGTGCCAGCAGCTTGGGGGGAGCTCAGCCCCAGCATTTT. Translated: CASSLGGAQPQHF.

The rearrangement joins TRBV4-2 to TRBJ1-5; 10 nucleotides match TRBD1. Germline V CDR1 and CDR2: LGHNA, YNFKEQ. The CDR3 covers 17 residues. Trimming cost V 0 bases and J 2 bases; bases outside gene matches: 4. The DNA of the CDR3 is TGTGCCAGCAGCCAAGATCAAGGGACAGGGGGCAATCAGCCCCAGCATTTT. This encodes CASSQDQGTGGNQPQHF.